A selection of T cell receptor beta chains follows, all from one sample in a study of type 1 regulatory T cells. MiXCR was run by TCRdb on the reads, yielding one entry per CDR3 protein. The table has approximately 72,000 distinct CDR3 sequences, about three fifths seen once. No antigen is known for these receptors. Sequenced material: cultured T cells, either the whole culture or a sorted T cell fraction (not recorded which). The receptors were gathered from a human donor in good health. Both conserved end residues are part of each CDR3. D genes are given only for firm matches. For some rows the clone size is stated as once, few or many, or as a class when expanded; others skip it.

TRBV13,TRBD2,-,TRBJ2-1,TGTGCCAGCAGCCCCAAGGGACTAGCGGGAGGTAGGAATGAGCAGTTCTTC,CASSPKGLAGGRNEQFF
TRBV7-2,-,-,TRBJ2-1,TGTGCCAGCAGCCCCCTGAGGGGTTTTTCCTACAATGAGCAGTTCTTC,CASSPLRGFSYNEQFF
TRBV20-1,-,-,TRBJ2-1,TGCAGTGCTAGGCGGGAAGAGCAGTTCTTC,CSARREEQFF
TRBV6-5,-,few,TRBJ1-2,TGTGCCAGCAGTACATTCAACTATGGCTACACCTTC,CASSTFNYGYTF
TRBV6-2/TRBV6-3,TRBD2,few,TRBJ2-1,TGTGCCAGCAGTCAACCTAGCGGGAGCAGTGAGCAGTTCTTC,CASSQPSGSSEQFF
TRBV7-3,-,-,TRBJ2-5,TGTGCCAGCAGCCCCCGGGGTTTGGATTCGGAGACCCAGTACTTC,CASSPRGLDSETQYF
TRBV29-1,TRBD2,once,TRBJ2-1,TGCAGCGTTGAGGCTAGCGGGATTTACAATGAGCAGTTCTTC,CSVEASGIYNEQFF
TRBV20-1,TRBD2,few,TRBJ2-7,TGCAGTGCTAGAGCGGCTAGCGGGAGCGAGCAGTACTTC,CSARAASGSEQYF
TRBV24-1,-,-,TRBJ2-2,TGTGCCACCAGTGATGCCCGGGACCCATTGGCCGGGGAGCTGTTTTTT,CATSDARDPLAGELFF
TRBV27,TRBD1,few,TRBJ1-3,TGTGCCAGCAGTCGAAGCACAGGGGTTGGAAACACCATATATTTT,CASSRSTGVGNTIYF
TRBV18,-,few,TRBJ1-5,TGTGCCAGCTCACCACGGGAGGGAAATCAGCCCCAGCATTTT,CASSPREGNQPQHF
TRBV27,-,few,TRBJ1-1,TGTGCCAGCAGTTTATCCTTTCGGGGAAACACTGAAGCTTTCTTT,CASSLSFRGNTEAFF
TRBV5-1,-,-,TRBJ1-1,TGCGCCAGCAGCTTGTTGGGCACAAGGAACACTGAAGCTTTCTTT,CASSLLGTRNTEAFF
TRBV18,-,-,TRBJ1-1,TGTGCCAGCTCGAGACAGACGAACACTGAAGCTTTCTTT,CASSRQTNTEAFF
TRBV12-3/TRBV12-4,-,-,TRBJ1-5,TGTGCCAGCAGTCCCGGCCGGGGGCAGGGGTATCAGCCCCAGCATTTT,CASSPGRGQGYQPQHF
TRBV6-2/TRBV6-3,-,-,TRBJ1-5,TGTGCCAGCAGTTCCCCAGGGACTCAGCCCCAGCATTTT,CASSSPGTQPQHF
TRBV12-3/TRBV12-4,-,-,TRBJ2-2,TGTGCCAGCAGTTTATCCAGGGCAAGCGGGGAGCTGTTTTTT,CASSLSRASGELFF
TRBV20-1,-,few,TRBJ2-7,TGCAGTGCCCTGGGGCAGGGAACCTACGAGCAGTACTTC,CSALGQGTYEQYF
TRBV19,TRBD1,-,TRBJ2-5,TGTGCCAGTAGTACGGACAGGGCAGAGACCCAGTACTTC,CASSTDRAETQYF
TRBV19,TRBD1,-,TRBJ1-1,TGTGCCAGTAGTGACGGACAGGGGGGCACTGAAGCTTTCTTT,CASSDGQGGTEAFF
TRBV20-1,TRBD2,-,TRBJ2-3,TGCAGTGCTGGAGAAGGACTAGCCACAGATACGCAGTATTTT,CSAGEGLATDTQYF
TRBV29-1,-,-,TRBJ2-7,TGCAGCGTTGAAGACAGGGGTTCCTACGAGCAGTACTTC,CSVEDRGSYEQYF
TRBV12-3/TRBV12-4,TRBD2,-,TRBJ2-1,TGTGCCAGCAGTTTACCACGCCGTAGCGGGAGGGGGAGGACTGATGAGCAGTTCTTC,CASSLPRRSGRGRTDEQFF
TRBV20-1,-,-,TRBJ2-7,TGCAGTGCAGGGGACTCTACGAGCTCCTACGAGCAGTACTTC,CSAGDSTSSYEQYF
TRBV20-1,-,-,TRBJ1-1,TGCAGTGCTACCCAACTACTGAACACTGAAGCTTTCTTT,CSATQLLNTEAFF
TRBV6-6,-,-,TRBJ2-7,TGTGCCAGCAGTTGGGCGCAAAGCTCCTACGAGCAGTACTTC,CASSWAQSSYEQYF
TRBV30,TRBD2,-,TRBJ2-5,TGTGCCTGGAAAAGGGGAGGGGAGACCCAGTACTTC,CAWKRGGETQYF
TRBV4-3,-,-,TRBJ2-7,TGCGCCAGCAGCCAAGACCGTGGGGAGCAGTACTTC,CASSQDRGEQYF
TRBV6-6,TRBD1,-,TRBJ1-1,TGTGCCAGCACCTACAGGGGCGCGGCTTCTGAAGCTTTCTTT,CASTYRGAASEAFF
TRBV7-2,-,few,TRBJ2-1,TGTGCCAGCGGGCAGGTAAAAGGGTCCTATGAGCAGTTCTTC,CASGQVKGSYEQFF
TRBV4-3,-,-,TRBJ2-4,TGCGCCAGCAGCCAAGACCCTTTGACAGGACCCAAAAACATTCAGTACTTC,CASSQDPLTGPKNIQYF